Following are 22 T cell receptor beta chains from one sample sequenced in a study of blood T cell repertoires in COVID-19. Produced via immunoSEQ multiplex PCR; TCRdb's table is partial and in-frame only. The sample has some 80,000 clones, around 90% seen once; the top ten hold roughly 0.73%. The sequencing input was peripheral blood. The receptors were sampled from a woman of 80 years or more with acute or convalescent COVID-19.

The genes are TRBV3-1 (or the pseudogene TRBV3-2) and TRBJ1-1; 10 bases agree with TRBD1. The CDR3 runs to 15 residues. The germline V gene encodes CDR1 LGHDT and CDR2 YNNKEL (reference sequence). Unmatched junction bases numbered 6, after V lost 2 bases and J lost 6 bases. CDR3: CASSQHGTGVAEAFF. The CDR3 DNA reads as TGTGCCAGCAGCCAACATGGGACAGGGGTCGCTGAAGCTTTCTTT.

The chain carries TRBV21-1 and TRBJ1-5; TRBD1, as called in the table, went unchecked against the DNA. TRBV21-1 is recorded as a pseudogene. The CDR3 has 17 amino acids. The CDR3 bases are TGTGCCAGCAGCAAAAGGGATGGGCCAGGGGGCGGTCAGCCCCAGCATTTT. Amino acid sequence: CASSKRDGPGGGQPQHF.

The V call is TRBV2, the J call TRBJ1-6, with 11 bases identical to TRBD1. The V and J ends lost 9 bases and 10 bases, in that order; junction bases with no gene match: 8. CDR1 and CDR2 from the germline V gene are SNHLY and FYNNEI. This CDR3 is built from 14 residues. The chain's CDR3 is CARRTGTGGSPLHF. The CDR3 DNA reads TGTGCCAGAAGAACCGGGACAGGGGGATCACCCCTCCACTTT.

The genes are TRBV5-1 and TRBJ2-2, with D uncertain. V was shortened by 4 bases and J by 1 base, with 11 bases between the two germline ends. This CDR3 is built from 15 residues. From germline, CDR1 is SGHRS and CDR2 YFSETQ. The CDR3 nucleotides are TGCGCCAGCAGCCCCGAGAGGCTGAACACCGGGGAGCTGTTTTTT. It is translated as CASSPERLNTGELFF.

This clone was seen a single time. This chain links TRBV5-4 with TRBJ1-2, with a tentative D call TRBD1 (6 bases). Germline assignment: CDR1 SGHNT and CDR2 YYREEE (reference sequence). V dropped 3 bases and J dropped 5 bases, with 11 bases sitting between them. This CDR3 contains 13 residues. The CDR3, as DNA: TGTGCCAGCAGCTCCAAAGGACAGTATGGCTACACCTTC. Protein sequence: CASSSKGQYGYTF. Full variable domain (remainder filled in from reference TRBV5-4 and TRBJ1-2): ETGVTQSPTHLIKTRGQQVTLRCSSQSGHNTVSWYQQALGQGPQFIFQYYREEENGRGNFPPRFSGLQFPNYSSELNVNALELDDSALYLCASSSKGQYGYTFGSGTRLTVV.

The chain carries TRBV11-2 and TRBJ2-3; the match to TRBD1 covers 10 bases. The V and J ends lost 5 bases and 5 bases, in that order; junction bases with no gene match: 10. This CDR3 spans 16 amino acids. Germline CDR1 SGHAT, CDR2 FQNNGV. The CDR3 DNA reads TGTGCCAGCAGCAACCGGGACAGGGGTTCAAGAGATACGCAGTATTTT. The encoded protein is CASSNRDRGSRDTQYF.

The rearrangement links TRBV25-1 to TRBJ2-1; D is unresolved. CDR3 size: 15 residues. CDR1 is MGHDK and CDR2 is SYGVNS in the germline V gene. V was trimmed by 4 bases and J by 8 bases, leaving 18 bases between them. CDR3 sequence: CASSVSPAFEDEQFF. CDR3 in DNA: TGTGCCAGCAGTGTTTCCCCGGCCTTTGAGGATGAGCAGTTCTTC.

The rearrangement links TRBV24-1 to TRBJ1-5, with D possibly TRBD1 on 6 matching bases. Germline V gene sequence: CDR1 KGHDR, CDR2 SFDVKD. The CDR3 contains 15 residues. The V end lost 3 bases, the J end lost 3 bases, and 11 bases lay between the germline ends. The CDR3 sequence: CATSDPRDINQPQHF. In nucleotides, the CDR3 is TGTGCCACCAGTGATCCCCGGGACATCAATCAGCCCCAGCATTTT.

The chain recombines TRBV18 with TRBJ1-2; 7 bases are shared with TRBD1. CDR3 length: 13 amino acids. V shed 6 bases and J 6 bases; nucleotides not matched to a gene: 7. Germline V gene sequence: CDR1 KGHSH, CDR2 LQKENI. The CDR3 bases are TGTGCCAGCTCCCTGAGACAGGGCGATGGCTACACCTTC. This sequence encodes CASSLRQGDGYTF.

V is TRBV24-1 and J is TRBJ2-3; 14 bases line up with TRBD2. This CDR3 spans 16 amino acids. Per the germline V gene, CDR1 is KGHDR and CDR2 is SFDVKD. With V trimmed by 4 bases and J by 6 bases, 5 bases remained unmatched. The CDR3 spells CATSEGLAGGGDTQYF. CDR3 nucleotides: TGTGCCACCAGTGAAGGACTAGCGGGAGGTGGGGATACGCAGTATTTT.

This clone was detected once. The CDR3 loop is CASSQDHGLAEAFF. The CDR3 bases are TGTGCCAGCAGCCAAGACCACGGGTTGGCTGAAGCTTTCTTT. The chain recombines TRBV3-1 (or the pseudogene TRBV3-2) with TRBJ1-1; D gene unclear. The CDR3 totals 14 residues. The germline V gene encodes CDR1 LGHDT and CDR2 YNNKEL (reference sequence). V was pared by 0 bases and J by 6 bases, with 11 bases between.

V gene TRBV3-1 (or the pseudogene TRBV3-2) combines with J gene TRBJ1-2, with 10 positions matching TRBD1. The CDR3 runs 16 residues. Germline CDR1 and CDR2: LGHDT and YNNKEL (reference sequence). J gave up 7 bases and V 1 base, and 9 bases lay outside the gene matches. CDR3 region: CASSQGRTGGSGGYTF. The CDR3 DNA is TGTGCCAGCAGCCAAGGCCGGACAGGGGGAAGCGGTGGCTACACCTTC.

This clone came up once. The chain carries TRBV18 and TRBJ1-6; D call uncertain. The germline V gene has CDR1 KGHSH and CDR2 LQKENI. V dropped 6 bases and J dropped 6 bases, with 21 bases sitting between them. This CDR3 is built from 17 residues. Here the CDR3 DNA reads TGTGCCAGCTCCCAGGCGCTCGGAGGGATCCGTAATTCACCCCTCCACTTT. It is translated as CASSQALGGIRNSPLHF.

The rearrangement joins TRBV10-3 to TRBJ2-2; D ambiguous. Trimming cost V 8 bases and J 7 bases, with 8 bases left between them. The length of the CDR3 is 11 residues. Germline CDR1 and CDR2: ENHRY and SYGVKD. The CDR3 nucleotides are TGTGCCATCGAGGCCGGCGGGGAGCTGTTTTTT. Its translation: CAIEAGGELFF.

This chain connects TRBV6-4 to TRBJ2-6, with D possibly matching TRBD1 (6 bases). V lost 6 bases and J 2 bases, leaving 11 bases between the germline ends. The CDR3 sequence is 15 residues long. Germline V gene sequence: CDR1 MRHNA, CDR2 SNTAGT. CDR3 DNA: TGTGCCAGCAGCAACCAGGGGACTGGGGCCAACGTCCTGACTTTC. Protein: CASSNQGTGANVLTF.

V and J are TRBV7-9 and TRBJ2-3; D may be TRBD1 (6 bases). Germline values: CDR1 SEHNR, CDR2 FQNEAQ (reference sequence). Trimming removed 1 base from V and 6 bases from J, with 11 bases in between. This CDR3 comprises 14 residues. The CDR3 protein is CASSLDRQADTQYF. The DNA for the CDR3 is TGTGCCAGCAGCTTAGACAGACAGGCTGATACGCAGTATTTT.

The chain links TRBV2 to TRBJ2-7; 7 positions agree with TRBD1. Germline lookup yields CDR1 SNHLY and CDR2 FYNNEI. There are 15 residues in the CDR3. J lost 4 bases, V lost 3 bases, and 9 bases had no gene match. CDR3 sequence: CASSEIQGRIYEQYF. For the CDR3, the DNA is TGTGCCAGCAGTGAGATACAGGGGCGCATTTACGAGCAGTACTTC. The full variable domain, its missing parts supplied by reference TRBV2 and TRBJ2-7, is EPEVTQTPSHQVTQMGQEVILRCVPISNHLYFYWYRQILGQKVEFLVSFYNNEISEKSEIFDDQFSVERPDGSNFTLKIRSTKLEDSAMYFCASSEIQGRIYEQYFGPGTRLTVT.

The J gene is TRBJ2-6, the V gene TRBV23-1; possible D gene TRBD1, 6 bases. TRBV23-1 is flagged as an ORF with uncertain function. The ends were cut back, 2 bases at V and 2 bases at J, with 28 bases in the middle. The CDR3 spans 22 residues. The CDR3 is CASSQRGLTDRWNPAGANVLTF. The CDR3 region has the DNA TGCGCCAGCAGTCAACGCGGTCTGACAGACAGGTGGAATCCGGCTGGGGCCAACGTCCTGACTTTC.

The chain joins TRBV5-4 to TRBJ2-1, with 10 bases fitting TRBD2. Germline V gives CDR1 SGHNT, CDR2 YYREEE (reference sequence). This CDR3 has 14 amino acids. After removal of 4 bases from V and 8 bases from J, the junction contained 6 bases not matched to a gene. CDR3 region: CASSLAGVVDEQFF. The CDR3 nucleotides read TGTGCCAGCAGCCTAGCGGGAGTTGTTGATGAGCAGTTCTTC.

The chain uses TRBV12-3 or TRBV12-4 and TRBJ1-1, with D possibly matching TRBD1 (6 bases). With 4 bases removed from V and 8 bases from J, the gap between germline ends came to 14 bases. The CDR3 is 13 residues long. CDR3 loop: CASSSINRAEAFF. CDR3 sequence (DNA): TGTGCCAGCAGTTCTATCAACAGGGCCGAAGCTTTCTTT.

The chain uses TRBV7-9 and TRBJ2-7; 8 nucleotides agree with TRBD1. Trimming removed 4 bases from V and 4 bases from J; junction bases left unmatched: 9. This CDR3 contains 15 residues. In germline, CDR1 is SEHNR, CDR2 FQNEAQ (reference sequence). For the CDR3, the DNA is TGTGCCAGCAGCTATGGACAGGGTTTAGGGTACGAGCAGTACTTC. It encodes CASSYGQGLGYEQYF.

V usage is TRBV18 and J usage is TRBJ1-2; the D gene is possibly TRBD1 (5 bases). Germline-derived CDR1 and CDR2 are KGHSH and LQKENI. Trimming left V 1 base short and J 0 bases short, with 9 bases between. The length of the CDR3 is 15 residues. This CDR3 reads CASSPQGRTNYGYTF. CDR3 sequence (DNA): TGTGCCAGCTCACCACAGGGGCGTACTAACTATGGCTACACCTTC.